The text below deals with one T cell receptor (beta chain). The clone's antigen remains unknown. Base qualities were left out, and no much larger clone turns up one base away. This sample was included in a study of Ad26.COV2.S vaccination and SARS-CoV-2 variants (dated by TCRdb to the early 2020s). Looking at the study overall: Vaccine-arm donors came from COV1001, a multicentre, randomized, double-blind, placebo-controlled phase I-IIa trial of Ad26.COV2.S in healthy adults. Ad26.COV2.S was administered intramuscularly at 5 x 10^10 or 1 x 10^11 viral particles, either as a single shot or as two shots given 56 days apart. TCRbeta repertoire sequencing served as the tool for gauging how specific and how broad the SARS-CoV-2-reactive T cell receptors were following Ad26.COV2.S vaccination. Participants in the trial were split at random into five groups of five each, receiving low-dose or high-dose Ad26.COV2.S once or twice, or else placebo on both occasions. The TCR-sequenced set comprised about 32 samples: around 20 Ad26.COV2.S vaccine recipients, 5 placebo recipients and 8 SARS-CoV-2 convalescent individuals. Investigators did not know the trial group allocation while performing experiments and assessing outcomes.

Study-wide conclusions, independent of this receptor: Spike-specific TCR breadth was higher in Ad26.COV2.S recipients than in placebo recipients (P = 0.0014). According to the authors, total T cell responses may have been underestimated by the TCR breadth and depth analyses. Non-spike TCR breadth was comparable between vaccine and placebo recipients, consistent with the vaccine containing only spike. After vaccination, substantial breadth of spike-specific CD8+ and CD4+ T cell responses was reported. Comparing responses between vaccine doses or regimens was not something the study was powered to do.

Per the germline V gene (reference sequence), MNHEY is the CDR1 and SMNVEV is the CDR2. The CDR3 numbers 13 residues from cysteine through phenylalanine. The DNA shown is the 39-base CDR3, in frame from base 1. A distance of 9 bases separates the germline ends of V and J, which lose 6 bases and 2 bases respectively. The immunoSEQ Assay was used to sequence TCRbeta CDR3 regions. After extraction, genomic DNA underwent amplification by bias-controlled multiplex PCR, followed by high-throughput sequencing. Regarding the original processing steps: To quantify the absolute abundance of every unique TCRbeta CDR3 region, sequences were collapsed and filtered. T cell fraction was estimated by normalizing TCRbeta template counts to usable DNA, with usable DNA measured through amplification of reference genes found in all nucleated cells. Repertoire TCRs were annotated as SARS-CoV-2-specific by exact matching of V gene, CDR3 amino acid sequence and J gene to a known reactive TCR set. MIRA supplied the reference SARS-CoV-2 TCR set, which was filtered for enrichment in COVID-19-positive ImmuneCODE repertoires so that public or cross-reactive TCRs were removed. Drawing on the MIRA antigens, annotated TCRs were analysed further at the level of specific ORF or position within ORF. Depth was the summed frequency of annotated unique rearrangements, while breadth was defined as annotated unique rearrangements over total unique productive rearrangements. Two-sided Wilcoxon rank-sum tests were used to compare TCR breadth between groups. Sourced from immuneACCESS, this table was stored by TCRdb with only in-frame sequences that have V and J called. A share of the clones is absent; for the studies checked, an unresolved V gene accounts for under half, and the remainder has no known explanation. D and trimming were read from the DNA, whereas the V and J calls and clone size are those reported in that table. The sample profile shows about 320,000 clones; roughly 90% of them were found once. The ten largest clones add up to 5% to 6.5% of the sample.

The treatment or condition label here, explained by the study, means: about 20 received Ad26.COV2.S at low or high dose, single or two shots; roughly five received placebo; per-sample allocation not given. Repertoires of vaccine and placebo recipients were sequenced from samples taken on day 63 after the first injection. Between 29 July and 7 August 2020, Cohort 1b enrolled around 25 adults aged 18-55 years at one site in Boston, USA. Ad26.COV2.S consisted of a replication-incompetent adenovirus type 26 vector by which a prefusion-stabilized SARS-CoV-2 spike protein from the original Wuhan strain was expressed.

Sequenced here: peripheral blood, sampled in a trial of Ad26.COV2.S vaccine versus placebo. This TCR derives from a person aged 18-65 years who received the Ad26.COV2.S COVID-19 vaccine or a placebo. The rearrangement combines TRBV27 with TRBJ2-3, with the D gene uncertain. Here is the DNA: TGTGCCAGCAGCCTCCAGATCACAGATACGCAGTATTTT. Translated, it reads CASSLQITDTQYF.